Given below is one TCR beta chain in context. The antigen is undetermined. The data derive from a study of PD-1 blockade in classical Hodgkin lymphoma. Study-wide results and limits: By C4D1, CD4+ diversity increased significantly, especially in complete responders.

The CDR3 has 14 amino acids. Germline V lookup: CDR1 MNHEY, CDR2 SVGAGI. The junction had 5 bases not matched to a gene; V was cut back by 7 bases and J by 0 bases. Every single patient, without exception, relapsed after autologous stem cell transplantation, and brentuximab vedotin exposure varied. The table came from immunoSEQ multiplex PCR; TCRdb's copy has only in-frame clones and leaves some out. The table has almost 100,000 clones, roughly 89% seen once. This specimen was peripheral blood mononuclear cells (PBMCs), taken at baseline. The chain uses TRBV6-5 and TRBJ2-7, with 8 bases lining up with TRBD1. This TCR came from a human donor with classical Hodgkin lymphoma. The CDR3 bases are TGTGCCAGCAAGGGACAGGCGAGCTCCTACGAGCAGTACTTC. Translated: CASKGQASSYEQYF.